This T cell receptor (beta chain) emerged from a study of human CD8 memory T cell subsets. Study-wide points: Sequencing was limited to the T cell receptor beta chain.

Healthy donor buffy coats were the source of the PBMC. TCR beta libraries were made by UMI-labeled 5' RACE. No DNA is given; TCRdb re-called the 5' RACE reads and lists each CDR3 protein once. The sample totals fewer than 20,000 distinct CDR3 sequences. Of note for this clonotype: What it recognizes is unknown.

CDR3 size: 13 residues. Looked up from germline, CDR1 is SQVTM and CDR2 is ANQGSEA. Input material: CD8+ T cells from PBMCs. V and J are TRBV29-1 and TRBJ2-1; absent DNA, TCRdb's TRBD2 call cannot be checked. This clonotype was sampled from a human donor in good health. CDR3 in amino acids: CSVEGVFPEGQFF.